This TCR beta chain originates from a study of blood T cell repertoires in COVID-19. Whole-study context: The United States, Italy and Spain supplied acute and convalescent COVID-19 samples. In each case, the material was cDNA or gDNA derived from T cells, B-cell-depleted T cells, or PBMCs.

Germline V gene data show CDR1 as MNHNY and CDR2 as SVGAGI (reference sequence). The CDR3 covers 13 residues. V was trimmed by 6 bases and J by 6 bases, leaving 12 bases between them. The assay was immunoSEQ multiplex PCR, and TCRdb's table has in-frame clones only and misses some. The data show around 260,000 clones, approximately 85% seen once. Sequencing was done on a sample of peripheral blood. The chain has TRBV6-6 and TRBJ2-1, with D maybe TRBD2 (5 bases). The sequence came from a human donor with COVID-19, enrolled during active disease. The donor label of this sample is uncertain. In DNA form, the CDR3 reads TGTGCCAGCAGCCCTACTAGGAGCAATGAGCAGTTCTTC. Amino acids: CASSPTRSNEQFF.